These 18 T cell receptor beta chains were sequenced from one sample in a study of T cell responses to AZD1222 COVID-19 vaccine. Repertoires were generated with immunoSEQ multiplex PCR, while TCRdb's copy carries only in-frame clones and drops some. This table holds roughly 60,000 clones, over 85% found once. This material consisted of peripheral blood, taken on day 0 of AZD1222 vaccination. Receptors were obtained from an adult in good health.

This clone was picked up one time. The chain carries TRBV6-5 and TRBJ1-6; perhaps TRBD1 as D (5 bases). Germline loops: CDR1 MNHEY, CDR2 SVGAGI. Between the trimmed V and J ends, which lost 7 bases and 6 bases, there was a span of 16 bases. This CDR3 comprises 15 residues. The CDR3, as DNA: TGTGCCAGCACCACGGGGAGGGGAGGTAATTCACCCCTCCACTTT. Residues: CASTTGRGGNSPLHF.

This sequence joins TRBV19 and TRBJ1-5; tentative D call: TRBD1 (5 bases). Trimming took 6 bases from V and 7 from J, leaving 13 bases between them. The CDR3 runs 13 residues. From germline, CDR1 is LNHDA and CDR2 SQIVND (reference sequence). CDR3 amino acids: CASSGTSGQPQHF. In DNA, the CDR3 is TGTGCCAGTAGCGGGACCTCGGGCCAGCCCCAGCATTTT.

The chain has TRBV7-6 and TRBJ2-5, with no clear D. The CDR3 is 11 amino acids. Germline CDR1 reads SGHVS; CDR2 reads FNYEAQ. The V end lost 5 bases, the J end lost 5 bases, and 6 bases lay between the germline ends. The CDR3 here is CASSAAETQYF. The CDR3 DNA is TGTGCCAGCAGCGCCGCCGAGACCCAGTACTTC.

Remarks on this clone: Other DNA sequences from this sample encode an identical CDR3 as well. CDR3 nucleotide sequence: TGTGCCAGCAGCCAAGGGAGAACTGAAGCTTTCTTT. It translates to CASSQGRTEAFF. The chain recombines TRBV3-1 (or the pseudogene TRBV3-2) with TRBJ1-1, with D unresolved. The CDR3 loop spans 12 amino acids. V was shortened by 1 base and J by 5 bases, with 5 bases between the two germline ends. CDR1 is LGHDT and CDR2 is YNNKEL in the germline V gene (reference sequence).

This clone is a singleton in its sample. Written as DNA, the CDR3 is TGTGCCAGCAGTTTAAGGCAAAACACTGAAGCTTTCTTT. The encoded protein is CASSLRQNTEAFF. The chain links TRBV6-6 to TRBJ1-1; no definite D call. Germline assignment: CDR1 MNHNY and CDR2 SVGAGI (reference sequence). Trimming took 4 bases from V and 2 from J, leaving 8 bases between them. The CDR3 is made up of 13 amino acids.

The rearrangement uses TRBV18 and TRBJ2-7; perhaps TRBD1 as D (5 bases). The V gene lost 0 bases and the J gene lost 12 bases, with 15 bases spanning the gap. The germline gives CDR1 KGHSH, CDR2 LQKENI. This CDR3 has 13 residues. The CDR3 reads CASSPPGARVAYF. The CDR3 nucleotides are TGTGCCAGCTCACCACCAGGAGCCAGGGTGGCGTACTTC.

This clone has a single count. V and J are TRBV3-1 (or the pseudogene TRBV3-2) and TRBJ1-4; D remains unclear. This CDR3 region has 12 residues. Germline V CDR1 and CDR2: LGHDT, YNNKEL (reference sequence). V lost 4 bases to trimming and J lost 4 bases, with 4 bases between them. This CDR3 reads CASSLFNEKLFF. The CDR3 coding sequence is TGTGCCAGCAGCCTATTTAATGAAAAACTGTTTTTT.

A word on this clone: Other nucleotide sequences in the sample specify the same CDR3. The gene calls are TRBV2 and TRBJ1-5; D gene ambiguous. Deletions cut 3 bases from V and 1 base from J, with 7 bases between. CDR1 is SNHLY and CDR2 is FYNNEI in the germline V gene. The CDR3 runs 14 residues. The CDR3 sequence: CASSDSDSNQPQHF. The CDR3 bases are TGTGCCAGCAGTGACTCGGACAGCAATCAGCCCCAGCATTTT.

The table lists this clone with a few counts. The chain has TRBV10-2 and TRBJ2-7; D assignment may be TRBD1 or TRBD2 (6 bases each). The germline V gene has CDR1 WSHSY and CDR2 SAAADI. Deletions cut 5 bases from V and 4 bases from J, with 15 bases between. The CDR3 is 14 amino acids. As DNA, the CDR3 is TGCGCCAGCAGTCTTGCAGGGGCGGGGTACGAGCAGTACTTC. Translating gives CASSLAGAGYEQYF.

V usage is TRBV2 and J usage is TRBJ2-5, with D possibly being TRBD2 (5 bases). Germline CDR1 is SNHLY and CDR2 is FYNNEI. V dropped 3 bases and J dropped 4 bases, with 6 bases sitting between them. The CDR3 totals 12 residues. As DNA, the CDR3 is TGTGCCAGCAGTGACCTAGCAGAGACCCAGTACTTC. Amino acid sequence: CASSDLAETQYF.

The gene calls are TRBV2 and TRBJ1-2; D is perhaps TRBD1 (5 bases). Germline V gene sequence: CDR1 SNHLY, CDR2 FYNNEI. The CDR3 has 17 residues. V was cut by 7 bases and J by 9 bases, with 30 bases left in between. Written as DNA, the CDR3 is TGTGCCAGCAAGTACCGGGGCACCCGCACGAGGGAGGGGAGCTACACCTTC. It codes for CASKYRGTRTREGSYTF.

CDR3 nucleotides: TGTGCCATCAGTGTGGATGGGCTGGTGAATCAGCCCCAGCATTTT. Its protein product is CAISVDGLVNQPQHF. The chain has TRBV10-3 and TRBJ1-5; D not resolved. Germline CDR1 ENHRY, CDR2 SYGVKD. V lost 4 bases and J 4 bases, leaving 14 bases between the germline ends. The CDR3 extends over 15 amino acids.

This clone was picked up one time. The rearrangement uses TRBV30 and TRBJ1-5; TRBD1 matches 9 bases. From germline, CDR1 is GTSNPN and CDR2 SVGIG (reference sequence). There are 16 residues in the CDR3. Trimming at V came to 1 base and at J to 6 bases, leaving 10 bases not matched to a gene. The chain's CDR3 is CAWSAPGQGFTQPQHF. The DNA of the CDR3 is TGTGCCTGGAGTGCCCCGGGACAGGGATTTACTCAGCCCCAGCATTTT.

The chain is built from TRBV19 and TRBJ2-3; 9 bases agree with TRBD1. CDR3 length: 15 amino acids. Germline values: CDR1 LNHDA, CDR2 SQIVND (reference sequence). The V segment lost 4 bases and the J segment 7 bases; nucleotides outside the gene matches: 9. The CDR3 sequence: CASSTAGTGRNTQYF. The CDR3, as DNA: TGTGCCAGTAGTACCGCCGGGACAGGGAGGAATACGCAGTATTTT.

The chain has TRBV7-9 and TRBJ2-7; unclear D gene. This CDR3 is built from 12 residues. The V and J ends lost 5 bases and 2 bases respectively, with 7 bases between them. Germline V gives CDR1 SEHNR, CDR2 FQNEAQ (reference sequence). The CDR3 region is CASSRIAYEQYF. The CDR3 nucleotides read TGTGCCAGCAGCCGGATCGCCTACGAGCAGTACTTC.

J is TRBJ2-5 and V is TRBV18; D is undetermined. This CDR3 comprises 12 residues. Germline CDR1 and CDR2: KGHSH and LQKENI. Trimming removed 3 bases at V and 0 bases at J, with 2 bases between. Here the CDR3 DNA reads TGTGCCAGCTCACCGTACCAAGAGACCCAGTACTTC. Protein sequence: CASSPYQETQYF.

V usage is TRBV9 and J usage is TRBJ1-1; no reliable D call. CDR3 length equals 13 residues. The V gene lost 1 base and the J gene lost 3 bases, with 7 bases spanning the gap. Looked up from germline, CDR1 is SGDLS and CDR2 is YYNGEE. DNA of the CDR3: TGTGCCAGCAGCGTAAGTCCCGACACTGAAGCTTTCTTT. It specifies CASSVSPDTEAFF.

J is TRBJ2-1 and V is TRBV7-3, with TRBD2 matching over 8 bases. This CDR3 comprises 14 residues. Germline CDR1 reads SGHTA; CDR2 reads FQGTGA. The V and J ends lost 5 bases and 9 bases, in that order; junction bases with no gene match: 9. This CDR3 is CASSPTGGPGEQFF. CDR3 nucleotides: TGTGCCAGCAGCCCTACGGGGGGGCCGGGTGAGCAGTTCTTC.